The clone carrying this TCR beta chain has just one count. The CDR3 spans 16 residues. CDR1 LGHNA and CDR2 YNFKEQ come from the germline V gene. V gave up 1 base and J gave up 5 bases, with 15 bases separating them. Repertoires were generated with immunoSEQ multiplex PCR, while TCRdb's copy carries only in-frame clones and drops some. The sample includes approximately 150,000 clones, approximately 94% of them seen just once. This sample was included in a study of control samples from healthy donors and cancer patients. The V gene is TRBV4-2, the J gene TRBJ1-5; D gene ambiguous. The sample comprised blood. This clonotype was obtained from a woman between 18 and 29 years old in good health. CDR3 in amino acids: CASSQGARTEDQPQHF. CDR3 bases: TGTGCCAGCAGCCAAGGGGCAAGGACCGAAGATCAGCCCCAGCATTTT.